This section outlines one T cell receptor (beta chain) sequence together with its context. What it binds is unknown. Per germline, CDR1 SGHAT and CDR2 FQNNGV. CDR3 length equals 11 residues. CD8+ T cell subsets were each sorted in triplicate, hundreds of thousands of cells apiece. The study made its TRB cDNA libraries by 5' RACE, adding UMI labels. TCRdb reanalyzed the 5' RACE reads and collapses them to one entry per CDR3 protein, without DNA. The sample has some 67,000 distinct CDR3 sequences, and its top ten clones hold around 1.5%. The data are from a study of CXCR3-negative and CXCR3-positive naive CD8 T cells. Findings and limits, study-wide: More hydrophobic TRB CDR3s occurred in CXCR3-positive than in CXCR3-negative naive cells.

The chain recombines TRBV11-2 with TRBJ2-1. This sequence originates from a human donor in good health. Some clones in this sample may be carry-over from other donors' samples. The specimen was naive CXCR3- CD8+ T cells from blood. Described subset: CD45RO-CCR7+CD27+CD95- naive CD8+ T cells lacking CXCR3 (TNR3-). The CDR3 reads CASSVSNEQFF.